A single sample gave rise to the 6 T cell receptor beta chains below, sequenced in a study of blood T cell dynamics during melanoma immunotherapy. The time point was: week 3, after first cycle of checkpoint inhibitor. Assay used: immunoSEQ multiplex PCR; TCRdb lists only in-frame clones, some missing. This table holds 8,500 to 11,000 clones, roughly nine tenths found once. Sequences were derived from blood, sampled from a patient treated with checkpoint blockade. These receptors came from a human donor with melanoma.

This clone was picked up one time. The CDR3 region is CAWSWRTGGNTIYF. The CDR3 DNA reads as TGTGCCTGGAGTTGGCGGACAGGGGGAAACACCATATATTTT. V gene TRBV30 combines with J gene TRBJ1-3; 8 nucleotides align to TRBD1. The CDR3 is made up of 14 amino acids. From germline, CDR1 is GTSNPN and CDR2 SVGIG (reference sequence). V trimming: 2 bases; J trimming: 4 bases; junction bases outside the gene matches: 4.

The genes are TRBV5-6 and TRBJ1-2, with D uncertain. The germline V and J ends were trimmed by 0 bases and 1 base, with 13 bases remaining between them. Germline CDR1 reads SGHDT; CDR2 reads YYEEEE. The CDR3 extends over 16 amino acids. The CDR3 loop is CASSLVGQSFNYGYTF. In DNA form, the CDR3 reads TGTGCCAGCAGCTTGGTAGGGCAGAGCTTTAACTATGGCTACACCTTC.

The chain links TRBV28 to TRBJ1-1, with TRBD1 matching 11 bases. V lost 6 bases to trimming and J lost 3 bases; unmatched junction nucleotides: 3. This CDR3 spans 14 amino acids. Looked up from germline, CDR1 is MDHEN and CDR2 is SYDVKM. The CDR3, as DNA: TGTGCCAGCAGGCGGACAGGGGGCTACACTGAAGCTTTCTTT. Its translation: CASRRTGGYTEAFF. Filled out from reference TRBV28 and TRBJ1-1, the complete variable domain reads DVKVTQSSRYLVKRTGEKVFLECVQDMDHENMFWYRQDPGLGLRLIYFSYDVKMKEKGDIPEGYSVSREKKERFSLILESASTNQTSMYLCASRRTGGYTEAFFGQGTRLTVV.

V gene TRBV27 combines with J gene TRBJ2-1; 11 bases map to TRBD2. From germline, CDR1 is MNHEY and CDR2 SMNVEV (reference sequence). This CDR3 region has 14 residues. Trimming took 6 bases from V and 8 from J; bases not matched to a gene: 6. Here the CDR3 DNA reads TGTGCCAGCAGGATAGCGGGAGGGCACTATGAGCAGTTCTTC. It specifies CASRIAGGHYEQFF.

This chain uses TRBV9 with TRBJ2-3; D perhaps matches TRBD1 (7 bases). The germline V and J ends were trimmed by 4 bases and 6 bases, with 15 bases remaining between them. The CDR3 consists of 14 residues. CDR1 SGDLS and CDR2 YYNGEE come from the germline V gene. Here the CDR3 reads CASSRQGLGDTQYF. DNA of the CDR3: TGTGCCAGCAGCAGACAGGGACTGGGCGATACGCAGTATTTT.

The chain is built from TRBV6-5 and TRBJ1-2, with a tentative D call TRBD1 (5 bases). Germline values: CDR1 MNHEY, CDR2 SVGAGI. Trimming cost V 5 bases and J 8 bases, with 15 bases left between them. The CDR3 sequence is 13 residues long. CDR3 sequence reads: CASSVSLREGYTF. The CDR3 nucleotides are TGTGCCAGCAGTGTAAGCCTCAGGGAAGGCTACACCTTC.